This T cell receptor (beta chain) was profiled in a study of blood T cell repertoires in COVID-19. Looking at the study overall: Sources were T cells, B-cell-depleted T cells, or PBMCs; the material itself was cDNA or gDNA.

From germline, CDR1 is MNHEY and CDR2 SVGEGT. This CDR3 is built from 15 residues. Trimming took 6 bases from V and 3 from J; bases not matched to a gene: 7. As handled by the study authors: Amplification of reference gene primers was used by the study to estimate nucleated cell counts. Only in-frame clones appear in the TCRdb table, and some are missing; sequencing was by immunoSEQ multiplex PCR. V and J calls plus clone size are reproduced from that table; the DNA served to infer D and trimming. The sample consists of 190,000 or so clones, 88% of them appearing once. The chain is built from TRBV6-2 or TRBV6-3 and TRBJ2-1, with TRBD2 matching over 8 bases. The sequenced material came from peripheral blood. This receptor was identified in a woman in her thirties with acute or convalescent COVID-19. DNA of the CDR3: TGTGCCAGCAGCTTCCGGGCGGGAGGCTACAATGAGCAGTTCTTC. Residues: CASSFRAGGYNEQFF.